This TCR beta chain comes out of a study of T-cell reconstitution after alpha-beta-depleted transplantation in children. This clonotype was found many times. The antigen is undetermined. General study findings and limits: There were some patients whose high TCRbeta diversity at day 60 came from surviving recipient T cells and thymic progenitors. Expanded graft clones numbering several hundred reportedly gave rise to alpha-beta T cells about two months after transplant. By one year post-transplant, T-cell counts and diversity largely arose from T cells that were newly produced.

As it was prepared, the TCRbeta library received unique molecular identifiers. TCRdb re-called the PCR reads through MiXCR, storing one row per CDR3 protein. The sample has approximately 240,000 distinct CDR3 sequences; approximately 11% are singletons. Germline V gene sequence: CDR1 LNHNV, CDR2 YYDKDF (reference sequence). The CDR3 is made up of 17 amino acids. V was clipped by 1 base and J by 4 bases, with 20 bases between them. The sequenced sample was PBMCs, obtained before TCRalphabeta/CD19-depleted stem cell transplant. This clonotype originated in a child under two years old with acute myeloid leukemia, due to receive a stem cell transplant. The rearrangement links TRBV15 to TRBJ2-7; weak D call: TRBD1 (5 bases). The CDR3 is CATSRVGLSWSIYEQYF. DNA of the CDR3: TGTGCCACCAGCAGAGTGGGGCTCAGTTGGTCCATATACGAGCAGTACTTC.